The 21 T cell receptor beta chains below were found in one sample sequenced in a study of spatial heterogeneity in lung cancer. These TCRs' antigens remain unknown. TCRdb recomputed calls from the 5' RACE reads with MiXCR, one row per CDR3 protein. The data show 6,500 to 10,000 distinct CDR3 sequences, 6.5% to 8.5% seen once. Study findings and constraints: One measure, the expanded intratumoral alpha and beta TCR count, tracked tumor mutation counts.

Documented time point: sample taken at primary tumor resection. The source was lung tumor tissue, collected at surgery. The receptor set was obtained from a male donor with early-stage non-small cell lung cancer.

Only a few counts were recorded for this clonotype. The chain is built from TRBV5-1 and TRBJ2-1, with 8 bases lining up with TRBD1. V dropped 7 bases and J dropped 5; count of bases not matched to a gene: 8. CDR3 length equals 14 residues. CDR1 is SGHRS and CDR2 is YFSETQ in the germline V gene. CDR3 protein: CASHPGTGNNEQFF. DNA for the CDR3: TGCGCCAGCCATCCCGGGACAGGAAACAATGAGCAGTTCTTC.

By frequency in the sample, this clonotype is medium-sized. The CDR3 reads CASSWDKSYEQYF. The CDR3 bases are TGCGCCAGCAGCTGGGACAAATCCTACGAGCAGTACTTC. The rearrangement links TRBV5-1 to TRBJ2-7, with D tentatively TRBD1 (6 bases). Per germline, CDR1 SGHRS and CDR2 YFSETQ. Deletions cut 3 bases from V and 1 base from J, with 8 bases between. The CDR3 covers 13 residues.

This clonotype has at least ten counts. V is TRBV20-1 and J is TRBJ2-5; 10 bases agree with TRBD1. The CDR3 contains 15 residues. Trimming removed 0 bases from V and 6 bases from J; junction bases left unmatched: 7. Germline CDR1 and CDR2: DFQATT and SNEGSKA (reference sequence). The CDR3 DNA follows: TGCAGTGCTAGAGATAGGGACAGGGGCACCAAGACCCAGTACTTC. Its translation is CSARDRDRGTKTQYF.

This clonotype is deemed medium-sized. The chain links TRBV6-2 or TRBV6-3 to TRBJ2-5, with D uncertain. V was shortened by 4 bases and J by 3 bases, with 12 bases between the two germline ends. CDR1 and CDR2 (germline): MNHEY, SVGEGT. This CDR3 spans 14 amino acids. The CDR3 protein is CASSSDSREETQYF. The CDR3 nucleotides read TGTGCCAGCAGTTCCGACTCTAGGGAAGAGACCCAGTACTTC.

This clonotype was seen more than once but under ten times. A read error may explain this, as a much larger clone is one base away. This rearrangement joins TRBV19 to TRBJ2-2, with 7 bases lining up with TRBD1. Germline V lookup: CDR1 LNHDA, CDR2 SQIVND (reference sequence). The CDR3 spans 15 residues. CDR3 residues: CASRGQVVNTGEQFF. CDR3 coding DNA: TGTGCCAGTCGAGGACAGGTCGTTAACACCGGGGAGCAGTTTTTT.

This clonotype was seen repeatedly, ten times or more. The CDR3, as DNA: TGTGCCAGTAGTAGGTACCGGGACAGGGGGATTCAGCCCCAGCATTTT. Amino acids: CASSRYRDRGIQPQHF. The chain joins TRBV19 to TRBJ1-5; 11 bases map to TRBD1. Trimming took 4 bases from V and 6 from J; bases not matched to a gene: 8. CDR1 is LNHDA and CDR2 is SQIVND in the germline V gene (reference sequence). The CDR3 sequence is 16 residues long.

This clonotype ranks as medium-sized (0.01 to 0.1%). The chain has TRBV29-1 and TRBJ2-7; D tentatively reads TRBD1 or TRBD2 (6 bases each). CDR1 is SQVTM and CDR2 is ANQGSEA in the germline V gene. The CDR3 is 12 amino acids. V lost 4 bases and J lost 4, with 11 bases in between. The CDR3 DNA reads TGCAGCGTTGGGCAGGGGAGGTACGAGCAGTACTTC. Translating it yields CSVGQGRYEQYF.

The table lists this clonotype with many counts. V is TRBV3-1 and J is TRBJ1-5, with unresolved D. The V and J ends lost 0 bases and 3 bases respectively, with 3 bases between them. This CDR3 region has 13 residues. From germline, CDR1 is LGHDT and CDR2 YNNKEL (reference sequence). This CDR3 is CASSQDLNQPQHF. The CDR3 bases are TGTGCCAGCAGCCAAGATCTCAATCAGCCCCAGCATTTT.

V usage is TRBV28 and J usage is TRBJ2-1; TRBD2 agrees at 10 bases. Trimming removed 7 bases from V and 7 bases from J; junction bases left unmatched: 13. Germline loops: CDR1 MDHEN, CDR2 SYDVKM. The CDR3 length is 16 residues. For the CDR3, the DNA is TGTGCCAGCAATCCCTACCTAGCGGGAGTAAGAAATGAGCAGTTCTTC. It codes for CASNPYLAGVRNEQFF.

This clonotype was recorded many times. The chain has TRBV6-5 and TRBJ2-6; D possibly uses TRBD1 or TRBD2 (6 bases each). From germline, CDR1 is MNHEY and CDR2 SVGAGI. Trimming shortened V by 7 bases and J by 0 bases, and 16 bases separated the two germline ends. There are 17 residues in the CDR3. The CDR3 DNA follows: TGTGCCAGCACCGGACGGGGGCTCCTCTCTGGGGCCAACGTCCTGACTTTC. It codes for CASTGRGLLSGANVLTF.

In its sample, this clonotype is medium-sized. The chain recombines TRBV6-2 or TRBV6-3 with TRBJ2-7; the match to TRBD2 covers 15 bases. CDR3 size: 16 residues. V lost 5 bases and J lost 3; bases outside the gene matches: 5. Germline V gene data show CDR1 as MNHEY and CDR2 as SVGEGT. CDR3 residues: CASSPGTSGRFYEQYF. For the CDR3, the DNA is TGTGCCAGCAGTCCCGGGACTAGCGGGAGGTTCTACGAGCAGTACTTC.

This clonotype was counted ten times or more. The rearrangement joins TRBV5-1 to TRBJ2-3; 8 bases are a match to TRBD2. CDR3 length equals 14 residues. V lost 4 bases and J lost 4; bases outside the gene matches: 5. Per the germline V gene, CDR1 is SGHRS and CDR2 is YFSETQ. The CDR3 region has the DNA TGCGCCAGCAGCAGCGGGGGACCGCCAGATACGCAGTATTTT. Translation gives CASSSGGPPDTQYF.

This clonotype was counted at least ten times. The genes are TRBV11-1 and TRBJ2-5, with TRBD2 matching over 12 bases. The trim removed 1 base at V and 5 bases at J, leaving 14 bases unmatched. CDR1 SGHAT and CDR2 FQDESV come from the germline V gene (reference sequence). The CDR3 runs to 19 residues. The CDR3 here is CASSLESLGLAGSTETQYF. In DNA form, the CDR3 reads TGTGCCAGCAGCTTAGAAAGTCTGGGACTAGCGGGTTCAACGGAGACCCAGTACTTC.

At least ten counts were recorded for this clonotype. V usage is TRBV20-1 and J usage is TRBJ1-1; the D gene is possibly TRBD1 (6 bases). The CDR3 totals 12 residues. Germline CDR1 DFQATT, CDR2 SNEGSKA (reference sequence). V was shortened by 1 base and J by 11 bases, with 14 bases between the two germline ends. The CDR3 DNA reads TGCAGTGCTAGAGGGACAGCCCTAATGGCTTTCTTT. It encodes CSARGTALMAFF.

The CDR3 DNA reads TGCAGCGCCGAGGGGACTAGGCTCCATGAGCAGTTCTTC. Protein sequence: CSAEGTRLHEQFF. The chain recombines TRBV29-1 with TRBJ2-1; 8 bases agree with TRBD2. The V and J ends lost 7 bases and 8 bases, in that order; junction bases with no gene match: 10. The CDR3 spans 13 residues. CDR1 and CDR2 (germline): SQVTM, ANQGSEA.

This clonotype has at least ten counts. This rearrangement joins TRBV18 to TRBJ1-5; D is uncertain. CDR1 and CDR2 from the germline V gene are KGHSH and LQKENI. The CDR3 has 14 residues. Between the trimmed V and J ends, which lost 4 bases and 0 bases, there was a span of 7 bases. This CDR3 is CASSQGYSNQPQHF. CDR3 DNA sequence: TGTGCCAGCTCACAGGGTTATAGCAATCAGCCCCAGCATTTT. Full variable domain (missing parts from reference TRBV18 and TRBJ1-5): NAGVMQNPRHLVRRRGQEARLRCSPMKGHSHVYWYRQLPEEGLKFMVYLQKENIIDESGMPKERFSAEFPKEGPSILRIQQVVRGDSAAYFCASSQGYSNQPQHFGDGTRLSIL.

By share, this clonotype ranks as medium-sized. The V and J genes are TRBV6-2 or TRBV6-3 and TRBJ2-7, with D perhaps matching TRBD1 (5 bases). The CDR3 totals 13 residues. Trimming left V 5 bases short and J 1 base short, with 9 bases between. CDR1 is MNHEY and CDR2 is SVGEGT in the germline V gene. The CDR3 is CASSPQESYEQYF. The CDR3 DNA is TGTGCCAGCAGTCCACAGGAATCCTACGAGCAGTACTTC.

This clonotype was picked up many times. The genes are TRBV6-6 and TRBJ1-1; D is undetermined. The V gene's germline CDR1 is MNHNY and CDR2 SVGAGI (reference sequence). The length of the CDR3 is 15 residues. The V end was cut by 5 bases, the J end by 4 bases, with 17 bases between. The CDR3 DNA reads as TGTGCCAGCAGTACTAACCAAGGCGGCGGCACTGAAGCTTTCTTT. Protein sequence: CASSTNQGGGTEAFF.

This clonotype has a count of ten or more. This chain links TRBV6-2 or TRBV6-3 with TRBJ2-1; TRBD2 is a possible D gene (6 bases). This CDR3 is built from 17 residues. From germline, CDR1 is MNHEY and CDR2 SVGEGT. With 7 bases removed from V and 8 bases from J, the gap between germline ends came to 27 bases. The DNA of the CDR3 is TGTGCCAGCAAAAGAGGGTGGAGGGCAGTATTGGTCGATGAGCAGTTCTTC. Its protein product is CASKRGWRAVLVDEQFF.

This clonotype was seen ten or more times. The V gene is TRBV29-1, the J gene TRBJ2-1; possibly TRBD2 for D (5 bases). Trimming cost V 7 bases and J 1 base, with 8 bases left between them. The CDR3 is made up of 12 amino acids. The germline V gene has CDR1 SQVTM and CDR2 ANQGSEA. The CDR3 protein is CSAGGSYNEQFF. CDR3 nucleotide sequence: TGCAGCGCTGGAGGTTCCTACAATGAGCAGTTCTTC.

This clonotype was detected a few times. The chain combines TRBV12-3 or TRBV12-4 with TRBJ2-1, with a tentative D call TRBD2 (7 bases). CDR3 size: 15 residues. Trimming removed 3 bases from V and 6 bases from J, with 15 bases in between. In DNA, the CDR3 is TGTGCCAGCAGTTTGTGGAGGGAGGGGGGCAATGAGCAGTTCTTC. It codes for CASSLWREGGNEQFF.